The 19 T cell receptor beta chains in this list originate from one sample, sequenced in a study of T cells in Graves' hyperthyroidism and ophthalmopathy. Amplified regions were TCR beta CDR3 sequences from RNA transcripts. An initial round of RT-PCR targeting the TCR CDR3 relied on the HTBI primer set. TCRdb fed the multiplex PCR reads into MiXCR, producing one record per CDR3 protein. The data show 400,000 to 550,000 distinct CDR3 sequences, about 24% seen once. Material for sequencing was blood. Receptor source: a woman aged 25 to 45 with Graves' ophthalmopathy.

With regard to this clonotype: A much larger clone lies one base from this, so it may be a read error. Lacking the conserved final phenylalanine or tryptophan, this CDR3 likely reflects a read error. The gene calls are TRBV12-3 or TRBV12-4 and TRBJ1-1; 9 nucleotides agree with TRBD1. There are 15 residues in the CDR3. After removal of 3 bases from V and 0 bases from J, the junction contained 2 bases not matched to a gene. The CDR3 loop is CASSFYRGLNTEAFV. CDR3 DNA: TGTGCCAGCAGTTTCTACAGGGGGCTGAACACTGAAGCTTTCGTT.

In this sample, this clonotype turned up many times. The chain is built from TRBV5-1 and TRBJ1-1; D unclear. The germline V gene encodes CDR1 SGHRS and CDR2 YFSETQ. Trimming took off 5 bases at V and 5 bases at J, with 13 bases between the two ends. The CDR3 consists of 13 residues. For the CDR3, the DNA is TGCGCCAGCAGTGAGTTAGAATTTACTGAAGCTTTCTTT. Amino acids: CASSELEFTEAFF.

This clonotype was seen many times. V is TRBV19 and J is TRBJ2-5; 9 bases match TRBD1. This CDR3 region has 14 residues. V lost 3 bases, J lost 2 bases, and 1 base stayed unmatched. Germline V lookup: CDR1 LNHDA, CDR2 SQIVND (reference sequence). As DNA, the CDR3 is TGTGCCAGTAGTATGGGACAGGGTCAAGAGACCCAGTACTTC. Amino acid sequence: CASSMGQGQETQYF.

This clonotype appeared many times. The chain couples TRBV27 to TRBJ1-2; D ambiguous. The V end was cut by 2 bases, the J end by 4 bases, with 14 bases between. This CDR3 has 15 residues. CDR1 and CDR2 from the germline V gene are MNHEY and SMNVEV (reference sequence). The CDR3 DNA is TGTGCCAGCAGTTTAAGTGGTCGCACACCCTATGGCTACACCTTC. It codes for CASSLSGRTPYGYTF.

The chain uses TRBV19 and TRBJ1-1, with 9 bases lining up with TRBD1. This CDR3 is 14 amino acids long. V lost 6 bases, J lost 3 bases, and 5 bases stayed unmatched. Looked up from germline, CDR1 is LNHDA and CDR2 is SQIVND (reference sequence). The CDR3: CASRTGGKDTEAFF. The CDR3 DNA reads as TGTGCCAGTAGGACAGGGGGTAAGGACACTGAAGCTTTCTTT.

This clonotype came up many times. This chain uses TRBV12-3 or TRBV12-4 with TRBJ2-7; D may be TRBD1 (6 bases). Trimming removed 4 bases from V and 5 bases from J, with 21 bases in between. This CDR3 comprises 16 residues. Written as DNA, the CDR3 is TGTGCCAGCAGTTCTCAGGCACCGGGACACCTTGACGAGCAGTACTTC. It encodes CASSSQAPGHLDEQYF.

This clonotype was recorded many times. The rearrangement joins TRBV27 to TRBJ2-7; maybe TRBD1 (5 bases). Trimming cost V 2 bases and J 0 bases, with 14 bases left between them. The V gene's germline CDR1 is MNHEY and CDR2 SMNVEV (reference sequence). The CDR3 has 16 amino acids. The CDR3 loop is CASSLRATTGSYEQYF. The DNA of the CDR3 is TGTGCCAGCAGTTTACGAGCCACAACAGGCTCCTACGAGCAGTACTTC.

This chain joins TRBV12-3 or TRBV12-4 and TRBJ1-2, with 8 bases lining up with TRBD1. The trim removed 6 bases at V and 10 bases at J, leaving 10 bases unmatched. This CDR3 has 13 amino acids. The CDR3 nucleotides read TGTGCCAGCAGGACGACAGGGGCCATTTTCTACACCTTC. It yields the protein CASRTTGAIFYTF.

The chain is built from TRBV12-3 or TRBV12-4 and TRBJ2-2; possible D gene TRBD2, 6 bases. The V gene lost 7 bases and the J gene lost 7 bases, with 10 bases spanning the gap. This CDR3 region has 12 residues. Written as DNA, the CDR3 is TGTGCCAGCACCGCGGGGATCGGGGAGCTGTTTTTT. Encoded protein: CASTAGIGELFF.

The rearrangement joins TRBV6-1 to TRBJ1-1; the match to TRBD1 covers 7 bases. The CDR3 spans 13 residues. V dropped 6 bases and J dropped 8; count of bases not matched to a gene: 9. The germline gives CDR1 MNHNS, CDR2 SASEGT. In DNA, the CDR3 is TGTGCCAGCAGCCACACAGGGGCAACCGAAGCTTTCTTT. As protein: CASSHTGATEAFF.

There are a few counts of this clonotype. The chain uses TRBV12-3 or TRBV12-4 and TRBJ1-1; 7 bases are a match to TRBD1. V lost 3 bases to trimming and J lost 0 bases; unmatched junction nucleotides: 10. CDR3 length equals 17 residues. The CDR3 loop reads CASSFDRDSRMNTEAFF. The CDR3 DNA reads as TGTGCCAGCAGTTTTGACCGGGACAGCAGAATGAACACTGAAGCTTTCTTT.

This clonotype was observed many times. The chain employs TRBV14 and TRBJ2-2, with D possibly TRBD2 on 6 matching bases. Germline CDR1 reads SGHDN; CDR2 reads FVKESK. This CDR3 contains 15 residues. Deletions cut 0 bases from V and 9 bases from J, with 14 bases between. The DNA of the CDR3 is TGTGCCAGCAGCCAAGACCCGGGACTTCTTCGGGAGCTGTTTTTT. Translated, it gives CASSQDPGLLRELFF.

This clonotype was observed at least ten times. The chain has TRBV10-3 and TRBJ1-5, with unresolved D. The CDR3 runs 14 residues. Germline-derived CDR1 and CDR2 are ENHRY and SYGVKD. Trimming shortened V by 0 bases and J by 4 bases, and 7 bases separated the two germline ends. The CDR3 DNA reads TGTGCCATCAGTGAGTCGCAAGTAAATCAGCCCCAGCATTTT. This gives the protein CAISESQVNQPQHF.

For the CDR3, the DNA is TGTGCCAGCAGTTACACCCCTGGTGGGAGCGGGGGGTACTACGAGCAGTACTTC. This translates into CASSYTPGGSGGYYEQYF. The V gene is TRBV6-2 or TRBV6-3, the J gene TRBJ2-7; 9 bases align to TRBD2. CDR3 length: 18 residues. Germline CDR1 is MNHEY and CDR2 is SVGEGT. V dropped 2 bases and J dropped 3; count of bases not matched to a gene: 14.

This clonotype appeared many times. V gene TRBV6-5 combines with J gene TRBJ1-2; 7 positions match TRBD1. The germline CDR1 and CDR2 sequences are MNHEY and SVGAGI. Unmatched junction bases numbered 9, after V lost 2 bases and J lost 3 bases. The CDR3 runs 16 residues. In DNA form, the CDR3 reads TGTGCCAGCAGTTACGGTACAGGGGTGATGGACTATGGCTACACCTTC. Translated: CASSYGTGVMDYGYTF.

This clonotype has ten or more counts. The V gene is TRBV7-2, the J gene TRBJ1-5; unclear D gene. V was shortened by 1 base and J by 5 bases, with 6 bases between the two germline ends. CDR3 length: 13 residues. CDR1 SGHTA and CDR2 FQGNSA come from the germline V gene. CDR3 DNA sequence: TGTGCCAGCAGCTTAGTCGGTGATCAGCCCCAGCATTTT. Its translation is CASSLVGDQPQHF.

This clonotype was seen at least ten times. J is TRBJ2-7 and V is TRBV7-2; TRBD1 might be the D (6 bases). This CDR3 has 15 amino acids. The V and J ends lost 6 bases and 2 bases respectively, with 17 bases between them. Germline lookup yields CDR1 SGHTA and CDR2 FQGNSA. CDR3 region: CASSLSWDNAYEQYF. DNA for the CDR3: TGTGCCAGCAGTTTAAGTTGGGACAACGCCTACGAGCAGTACTTC.

Of note for this clonotype: A read error may explain this, as a much larger clone is one base away. The conserved closing phenylalanine or tryptophan is absent in this CDR3, likely reflecting a read error. The chain links TRBV19 to TRBJ1-2; TRBD1 might be the D (6 bases). The CDR3 runs to 15 residues. Trimming removed 3 bases at V and 5 bases at J, with 16 bases between. Looked up from germline, CDR1 is LNHDA and CDR2 is SQIVND (reference sequence). This chain's CDR3 is CASSIEGTLTYGYTY. The DNA for the CDR3 is TGTGCCAGTAGTATCGAGGGGACACTGACATATGGCTACACCTAC.

This clonotype was observed a few times. The genes are TRBV4-1 and TRBJ2-2; no clear D gene. V lost 0 bases, J lost 3 bases, and 8 bases lay in between. CDR1 and CDR2 (germline): MGHRA, YSYEKL. The CDR3 runs 15 residues. The CDR3 loop is CASSQEDRDTGELFF. The CDR3 nucleotides read TGCGCCAGCAGCCAAGAGGATAGGGACACCGGGGAGCTGTTTTTT.